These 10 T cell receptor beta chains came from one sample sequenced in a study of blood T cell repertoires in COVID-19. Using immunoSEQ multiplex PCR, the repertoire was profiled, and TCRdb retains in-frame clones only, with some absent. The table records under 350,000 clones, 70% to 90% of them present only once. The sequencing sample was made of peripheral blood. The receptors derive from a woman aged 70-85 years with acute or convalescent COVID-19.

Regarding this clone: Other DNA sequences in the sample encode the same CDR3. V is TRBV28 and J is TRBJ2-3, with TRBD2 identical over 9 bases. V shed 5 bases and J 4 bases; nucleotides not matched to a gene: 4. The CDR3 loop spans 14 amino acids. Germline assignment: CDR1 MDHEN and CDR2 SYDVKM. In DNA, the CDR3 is TGTGCCAGCAGTCCTAGCGGGGAAGCAGATACGCAGTATTTT. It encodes CASSPSGEADTQYF. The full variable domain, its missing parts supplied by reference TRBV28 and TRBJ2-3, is DVKVTQSSRYLVKRTGEKVFLECVQDMDHENMFWYRQDPGLGLRLIYFSYDVKMKEKGDIPEGYSVSREKKERFSLILESASTNQTSMYLCASSPSGEADTQYFGPGTRLTVL.

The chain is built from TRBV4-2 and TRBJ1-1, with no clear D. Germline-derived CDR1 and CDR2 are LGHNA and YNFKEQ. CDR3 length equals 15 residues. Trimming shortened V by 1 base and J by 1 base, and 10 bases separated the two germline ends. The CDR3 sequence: CASSQVMRENTEAFF. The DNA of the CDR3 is TGTGCCAGCAGCCAAGTAATGAGGGAGAACACTGAAGCTTTCTTT.

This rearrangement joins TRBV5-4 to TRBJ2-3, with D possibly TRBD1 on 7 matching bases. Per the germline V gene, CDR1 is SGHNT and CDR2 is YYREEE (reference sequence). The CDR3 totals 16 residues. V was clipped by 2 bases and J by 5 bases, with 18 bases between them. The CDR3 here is CASSFSQGQGGDTQYF. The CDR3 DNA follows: TGTGCCAGCAGCTTCTCGCAGGGTCAGGGGGGAGATACGCAGTATTTT.

The CDR3 DNA reads as TGTGCCAGCAGCCCTGGGGGAGGGCAGGGCTATGGCTACACCTTC. Amino acid sequence: CASSPGGGQGYGYTF. The rearrangement uses TRBV3-1 (or the pseudogene TRBV3-2) and TRBJ1-2; weak D call: TRBD1 (5 bases). V lost 4 bases and J 4 bases, leaving 16 bases between the germline ends. Germline assignment: CDR1 LGHDT and CDR2 YNNKEL (reference sequence). The CDR3 loop spans 15 amino acids.

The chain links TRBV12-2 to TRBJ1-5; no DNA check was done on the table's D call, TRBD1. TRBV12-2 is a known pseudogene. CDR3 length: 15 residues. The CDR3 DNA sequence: TGTGCAAGTCGCCAAGGGACACTATGGGGTCAGCCCCAGCATTTT. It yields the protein CASRQGTLWGQPQHF.

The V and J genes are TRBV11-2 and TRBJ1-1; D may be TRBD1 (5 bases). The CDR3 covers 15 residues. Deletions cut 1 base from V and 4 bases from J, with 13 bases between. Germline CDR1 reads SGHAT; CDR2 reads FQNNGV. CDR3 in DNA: TGTGCCAGCAGCTTAGGTCAAGGGGTAATCACTGAAGCTTTCTTT. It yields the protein CASSLGQGVITEAFF.

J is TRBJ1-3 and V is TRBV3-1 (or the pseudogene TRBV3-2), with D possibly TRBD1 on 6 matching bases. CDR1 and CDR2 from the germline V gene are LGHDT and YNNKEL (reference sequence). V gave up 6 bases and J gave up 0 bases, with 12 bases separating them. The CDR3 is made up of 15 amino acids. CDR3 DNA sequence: TGTGCCAGCAGGCGTGGACAGATCTCTGGAAACACCATATATTTT. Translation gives CASRRGQISGNTIYF.

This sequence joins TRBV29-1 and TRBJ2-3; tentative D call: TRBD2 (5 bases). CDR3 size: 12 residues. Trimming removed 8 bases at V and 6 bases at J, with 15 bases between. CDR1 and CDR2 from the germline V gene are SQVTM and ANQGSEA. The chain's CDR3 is CSWEKSGDTQYF. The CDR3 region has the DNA TGCAGCTGGGAGAAGAGTGGGGATACGCAGTATTTT.

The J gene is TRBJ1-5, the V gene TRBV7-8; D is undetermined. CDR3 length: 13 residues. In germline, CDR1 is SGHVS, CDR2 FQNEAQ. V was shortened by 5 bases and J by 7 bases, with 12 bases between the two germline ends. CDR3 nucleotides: TGTGCCAGCAGCGGAGAGGTTCGACAGCCCCAGCATTTT. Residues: CASSGEVRQPQHF.

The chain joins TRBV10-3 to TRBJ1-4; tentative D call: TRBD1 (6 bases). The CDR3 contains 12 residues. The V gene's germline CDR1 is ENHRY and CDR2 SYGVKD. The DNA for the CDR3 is TGTGCAGCTGGACAGCCAAATGAAAAACTGTTTTTT. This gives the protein CAAGQPNEKLFF.